These 3 T cell receptor beta chains came from one sample sequenced in a study of blood T cells in healthy people across ages. For the second PCR, which ran for roughly 7 to 11 cycles, a sample-barcoded 5' primer and a J-beta primer mix were used. TCRdb itself ran the 5' RACE reads through MiXCR, one entry per CDR3 protein. This repertoire shows approximately 940,000 distinct CDR3 sequences, under 50% found once; its top ten account for around 15%. Sequences were obtained from blood. The receptors here all came from a man under 40 in good health.

This chain joins TRBV10-3 and TRBJ2-7; 11 positions match TRBD2. CDR1 and CDR2 (germline): ENHRY, SYGVKD. This CDR3 has 14 residues. After removal of 3 bases from V and 2 bases from J, the junction contained 0 bases not matched to a gene. The CDR3: CAISDSGGAYEQYF. The CDR3 DNA reads as TGTGCCATCAGTGATAGCGGGGGGGCCTACGAGCAGTACTTC.

This clonotype was picked up a small number of times. The chain carries TRBV24-1 and TRBJ2-1, with TRBD1 matching over 8 bases. CDR1 is KGHDR and CDR2 is SFDVKD in the germline V gene. This CDR3 is 17 amino acids long. The J segment lost 3 bases and the V segment lost 4 bases, leaving 10 bases of the junction unmatched. The CDR3: CATSDSTGTGLYNEQFF. As DNA, the CDR3 is TGTGCCACCAGTGACTCCACCGGGACAGGTCTCTACAATGAGCAGTTCTTC.

The chain employs TRBV11-2 and TRBJ2-3; 8 nucleotides match TRBD2. V dropped 3 bases and J dropped 2; count of bases not matched to a gene: 7. The CDR3 runs 16 residues. The germline V gene encodes CDR1 SGHAT and CDR2 FQNNGV. CDR3 bases: TGTGCCAGCAGCTTTGGACTAGCATCATACACAGATACGCAGTATTTT. Its protein is CASSFGLASYTDTQYF.